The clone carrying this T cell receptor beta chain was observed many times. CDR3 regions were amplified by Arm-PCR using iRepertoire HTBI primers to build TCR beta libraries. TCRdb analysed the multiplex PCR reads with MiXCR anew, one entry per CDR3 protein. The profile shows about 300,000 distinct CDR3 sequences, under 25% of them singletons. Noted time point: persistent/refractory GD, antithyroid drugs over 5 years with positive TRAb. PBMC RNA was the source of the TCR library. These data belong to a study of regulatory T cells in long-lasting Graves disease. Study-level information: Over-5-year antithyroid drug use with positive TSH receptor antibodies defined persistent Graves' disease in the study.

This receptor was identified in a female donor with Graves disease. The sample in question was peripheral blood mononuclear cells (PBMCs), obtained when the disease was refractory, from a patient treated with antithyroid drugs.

The CDR3 sequence: CASSWGLASFNEQFF. CDR3 DNA: TGTGCCAGCAGTTGGGGACTAGCCTCATTCAATGAGCAGTTCTTC. The chain is built from TRBV12-3 or TRBV12-4 and TRBJ2-1, with 9 bases matching TRBD2. V shed 4 bases, J shed 6 bases, and the junction held 7 bases outside the gene matches. The CDR3 sequence is 15 residues long.